This entry concerns a single TCR beta chain. The data were produced by immunoSEQ multiplex PCR, yet TCRdb's version contains in-frame clones alone and is incomplete. Here the sample spans tens of thousands of clones, 75% to 90% being singletons. This entry belongs to a study of T cell responses to AZD1222 COVID-19 vaccine. Germline values: CDR1 SGHAT, CDR2 FQNNGV. V was pared by 5 bases and J by 0 bases, with 5 bases of the junction left unmatched. The CDR3 is made up of 16 amino acids. The chain joins TRBV11-2 to TRBJ2-1; TRBD2 agrees at 9 bases. The material was peripheral blood, obtained 28 days after the second AZD1222 dose. This TCR was sampled from an adult who received the AZD1222 COVID-19 vaccine. The CDR3 DNA follows: TGTGCCAGCAGCAAGGGCGGGGGGGCCTCCTACAATGAGCAGTTCTTC. Protein: CASSKGGGASYNEQFF.